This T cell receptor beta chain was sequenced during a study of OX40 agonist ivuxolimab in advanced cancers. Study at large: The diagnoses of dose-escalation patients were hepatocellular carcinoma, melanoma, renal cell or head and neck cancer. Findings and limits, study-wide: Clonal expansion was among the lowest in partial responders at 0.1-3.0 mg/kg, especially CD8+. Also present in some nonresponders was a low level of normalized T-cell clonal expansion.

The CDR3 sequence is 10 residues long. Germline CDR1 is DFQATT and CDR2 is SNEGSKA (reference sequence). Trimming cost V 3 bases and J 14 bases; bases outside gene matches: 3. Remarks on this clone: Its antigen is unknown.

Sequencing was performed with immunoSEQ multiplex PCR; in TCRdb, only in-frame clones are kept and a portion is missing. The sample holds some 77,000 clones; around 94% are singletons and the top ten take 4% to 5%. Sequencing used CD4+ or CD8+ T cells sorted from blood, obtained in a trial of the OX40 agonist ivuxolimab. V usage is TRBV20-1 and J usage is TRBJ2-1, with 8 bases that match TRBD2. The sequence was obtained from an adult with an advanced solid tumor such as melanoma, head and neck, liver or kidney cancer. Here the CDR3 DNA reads TGCAGTGCTAGGGCGGGAGGAGAGTTCTTC. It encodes CSARAGGEFF.